This T cell receptor (beta chain) came from a study of blood T cell repertoires in COVID-19. The wider study: T cells, B-cell-depleted T cells, or PBMCs provided the cDNA or gDNA that served as material.

In the original analysis: Amplification of reference gene primers provided the estimated nucleated cell counts. Repertoires were generated with immunoSEQ multiplex PCR, while TCRdb's copy carries only in-frame clones and drops some. V and J calls and clone size are given by that table; D and trimming were obtained from the DNA. The sample consists of under 300,000 clones, around 80% of them appearing once. In germline, CDR1 is ENHRY, CDR2 SYGVKD. The CDR3 is 16 amino acids. Trimming took off 3 bases at V and 3 bases at J, with 16 bases between the two ends. Participant age was roughly 18 to 95 years, and participants resided in about two dozen US areas.

Sequences were obtained from PBMCs or T cells enriched from blood (not recorded which). This sequence joins TRBV10-3 and TRBJ2-3; D might be TRBD1 (6 bases). The TCR sequence derives from a man in his forties who had recovered from COVID-19. CDR3 bases: TGTGCCATCAGTGACCCTGACAGGACAGTGACAGATACGCAGTATTTT. It encodes CAISDPDRTVTDTQYF.